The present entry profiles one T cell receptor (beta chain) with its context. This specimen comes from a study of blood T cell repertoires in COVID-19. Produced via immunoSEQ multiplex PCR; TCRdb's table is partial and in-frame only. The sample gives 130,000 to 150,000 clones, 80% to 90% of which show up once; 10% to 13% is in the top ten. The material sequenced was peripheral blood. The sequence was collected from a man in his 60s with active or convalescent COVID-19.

The CDR3 coding sequence is TGTGCCAGCAGTTACCCAGGGGGAAGCACTGAAGCTTTCTTT. Its protein product is CASSYPGGSTEAFF. The gene calls are TRBV6-2 or TRBV6-3 and TRBJ1-1, with 7 bases matching TRBD1. CDR1 is MNHEY and CDR2 is SVGEGT in the germline V gene. The CDR3 loop spans 14 amino acids. V was clipped by 2 bases and J by 4 bases; unmatched bases: 4.